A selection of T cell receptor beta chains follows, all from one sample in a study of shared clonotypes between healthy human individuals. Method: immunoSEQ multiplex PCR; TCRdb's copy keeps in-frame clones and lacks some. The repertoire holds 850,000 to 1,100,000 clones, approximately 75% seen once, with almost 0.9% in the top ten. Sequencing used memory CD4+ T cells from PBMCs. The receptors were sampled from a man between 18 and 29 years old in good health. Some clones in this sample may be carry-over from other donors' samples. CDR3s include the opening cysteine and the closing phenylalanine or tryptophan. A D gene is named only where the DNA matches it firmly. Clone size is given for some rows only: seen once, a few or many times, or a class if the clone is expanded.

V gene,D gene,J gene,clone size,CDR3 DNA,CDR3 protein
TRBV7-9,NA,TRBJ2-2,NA,TGTGCCAGCAGCTCCATAAATCCACGGACCACCGGGGAGCTGTTTTTT,CASSSINPRTTGELFF
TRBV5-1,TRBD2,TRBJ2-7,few,TGCGCCAGCTCGAGGACTAGCGAACCCTGGGACTACGAGCAGTACTTC,CASSRTSEPWDYEQYF
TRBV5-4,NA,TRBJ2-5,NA,TGTGCCAGCAGCCAACCAATAGGGACCCAGTACTTC,CASSQPIGTQYF
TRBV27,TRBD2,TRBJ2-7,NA,TGTGCCAGCAAAAGCGGGAGGCTCGCGTACGAGCAGTACTTC,CASKSGRLAYEQYF
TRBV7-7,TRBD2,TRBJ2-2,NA,TGTGCCAGCAGCCCAACTAGCGGGAGGGGCACCGGGGAGCTGTTTTTT,CASSPTSGRGTGELFF
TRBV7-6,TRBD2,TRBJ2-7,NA,TGTGCCAGCAGCTTATCAGCGGGAGTCTCCTACGAGCAGTACTTC,CASSLSAGVSYEQYF
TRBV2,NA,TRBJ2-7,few,TGTGCCAGCAGTACCAGCCGGGCCGTACGGTCCGAGCAGTACTTC,CASSTSRAVRSEQYF
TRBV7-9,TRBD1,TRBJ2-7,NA,TGTGCCAGCAGCCGCCGGGACAGCTCCTACGAGCAGTACTTC,CASSRRDSSYEQYF
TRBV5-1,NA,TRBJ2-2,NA,TGCGCCAGCAGCCTGTACCGCCGAGGGGCCAACACCGGGGAGCTGTTTTTT,CASSLYRRGANTGELFF
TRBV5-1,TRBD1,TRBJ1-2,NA,TGCGCCAGCAGCTCCCCAGGGACAGGGGGCGGTGGCTACACCTTC,CASSSPGTGGGGYTF
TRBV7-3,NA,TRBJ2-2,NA,TGTGCCAGCAGCTTAAGGTCCCCAGGGAACACCGGGGAGCTGTTTTTT,CASSLRSPGNTGELFF
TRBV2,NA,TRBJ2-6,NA,TGTGCCAGCACTAGAGAAAGCTCTGGGGCCAACGTCCTGACTTTC,CASTRESSGANVLTF
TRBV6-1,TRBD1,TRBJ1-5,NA,TGTGCCAGCAGTGAAGATGTGACAGGGGGCGCGTCGGGCAATCAGCCCCAGCATTTT,CASSEDVTGGASGNQPQHF
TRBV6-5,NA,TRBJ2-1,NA,TGTGCCAGCAGTTACTCCTGGGAGCACTCCTACAATGAGCAGTTCTTC,CASSYSWEHSYNEQFF
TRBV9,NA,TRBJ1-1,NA,TGTGCCAGCAGCTTTACAGGAAACACTGAAGCTTTCTTT,CASSFTGNTEAFF
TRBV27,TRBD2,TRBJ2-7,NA,TGTGCCAGCAGTTTTACACTAGCGGGGCTCTACGAGCAGTACTTC,CASSFTLAGLYEQYF
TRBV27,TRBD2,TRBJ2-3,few,TGTGCCAGCAGTTCAGATAGCGGGAGGGCCCGCACAGATACGCAGTATTTT,CASSSDSGRARTDTQYF
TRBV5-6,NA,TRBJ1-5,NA,TGTGCCAGCAGCCGCGCCGGTGCTCAAAATCAGCCCCAGCATTTT,CASSRAGAQNQPQHF
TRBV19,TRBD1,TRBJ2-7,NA,TGTGCCAGTTCTTGGACAGGAGGACAGTTCTACGAGCAGTACTTC,CASSWTGGQFYEQYF
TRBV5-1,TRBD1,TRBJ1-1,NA,TGCGCCAGCAGCTTGGAGGGGGCAGCTTTCTTT,CASSLEGAAFF
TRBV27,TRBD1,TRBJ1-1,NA,TGTGCCAGCAGTTTCCACGGACGGCAGGGGGCGAGGTTCACTGAAGCTTTCTTT,CASSFHGRQGARFTEAFF
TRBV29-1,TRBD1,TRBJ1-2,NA,TGCAGCGCTACACAGGGGAACTATGGCTACACCTTC,CSATQGNYGYTF
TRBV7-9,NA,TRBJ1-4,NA,TGTGCCAGCAGCTTAGATGGACTGAGGGGGTCTAATGAAAAACTGTTTTTT,CASSLDGLRGSNEKLFF
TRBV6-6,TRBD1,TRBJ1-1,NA,TGTGCCAGCGGGACAGACTTGAACACTGAAGCTTTCTTT,CASGTDLNTEAFF
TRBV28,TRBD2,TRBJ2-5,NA,TGTGCCAGCAGTGAAGGACTAGCGGGGGCTAAAGAGACCCAGTACTTC,CASSEGLAGAKETQYF
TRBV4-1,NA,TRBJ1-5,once,TGCGCCAGCAGCCAAGAAGGGCAGGGAAGCAATCAGCCCCAGCATTTT,CASSQEGQGSNQPQHF
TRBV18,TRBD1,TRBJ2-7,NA,TGTGCCAGCTCACTGAACCGGGACAGGGTCGGAGAGCAGTACTTC,CASSLNRDRVGEQYF
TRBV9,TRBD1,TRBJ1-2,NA,TGTGCCAGCAGCTCGAGGGGACAGGGTTTTGGCTACACCTTC,CASSSRGQGFGYTF
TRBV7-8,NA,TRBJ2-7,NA,TGTGCCAGCAGCTTAGCTTTGGGGGGCTCAAGGCAGTACTTC,CASSLALGGSRQYF
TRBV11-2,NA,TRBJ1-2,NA,TGTGCCAGCAGCTTAGTTGGATACGGCTACACCTTC,CASSLVGYGYTF
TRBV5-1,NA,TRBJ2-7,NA,TGCGCCAGCAGCTTGGAATCCCGGGACCCCCGGGGCGAGCAGTACTTC,CASSLESRDPRGEQYF
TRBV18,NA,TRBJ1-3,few,TGTGCCAGCTGTCGACAGAGCTCTGGAAACACCATATATTTT,CASCRQSSGNTIYF